These 15 T cell receptor beta chains share one sample of origin, sequenced in a study of blood T cell repertoires in COVID-19. Generated by immunoSEQ multiplex PCR, the TCRdb table keeps only in-frame clones and is missing some. Of about 300,000 clones in the sample, 70% to 90% were seen once. Sequencing was carried out using PBMCs or T cells enriched from blood (not recorded which). These receptors were obtained from a woman aged 18-29 years who had recovered from COVID-19.

The chain joins TRBV30 to TRBJ1-4; D is ambiguous. Per germline, CDR1 GTSNPN and CDR2 SVGIG (reference sequence). V gave up 3 bases and J gave up 8 bases, with 13 bases separating them. The CDR3 is 13 amino acids. The CDR3 spells CAWSRGPGEKLFF. CDR3 nucleotides: TGTGCCTGGAGCAGAGGCCCGGGGGAAAAACTGTTTTTT.

V and J are TRBV19 and TRBJ2-7, with 12 bases aligning to TRBD2. V lost 6 bases to trimming and J lost 4 bases; unmatched junction nucleotides: 22. The CDR3 covers 20 residues. Germline assignment: CDR1 LNHDA and CDR2 SQIVND (reference sequence). The CDR3 region has the DNA TGTGCCAGTAGATACTCCCACAGGCCTAGGACTAGCGGGGTGAGTTACGAGCAGTACTTC. It is translated as CASRYSHRPRTSGVSYEQYF.

The rearrangement links TRBV2 to TRBJ1-1; a possible D gene is TRBD1 (5 bases). Germline V gene lookup returns CDR1 SNHLY and CDR2 FYNNEI. V lost 5 bases to trimming and J lost 7 bases, with 11 bases between them. This CDR3 has 12 residues. The CDR3 here is CASSRTTYEAFF. The CDR3 nucleotides read TGTGCCAGCAGTCGGACAACTTATGAAGCTTTCTTT.

This clone showed up just once. This rearrangement joins TRBV27 to TRBJ2-7; possible D gene TRBD1, 6 bases. Trimming cost V 5 bases and J 6 bases, with 14 bases left between them. Germline V gives CDR1 MNHEY, CDR2 SMNVEV (reference sequence). The length of the CDR3 is 13 residues. CDR3: CASSNAQGFEQYF. DNA of the CDR3: TGTGCCAGCAGTAACGCACAGGGTTTCGAGCAGTACTTC.

The chain combines TRBV2 with TRBJ2-7, with D perhaps TRBD2 (5 bases). V shed 8 bases and J shed 2 bases, with 13 bases lying between them. The CDR3 covers 13 residues. Per germline, CDR1 SNHLY and CDR2 FYNNEI. The CDR3 reads CASRMDGAYEQYF. CDR3 nucleotides: TGTGCCAGCCGGATGGACGGGGCCTACGAGCAGTACTTC. The full variable domain, in which reference TRBV2 and TRBJ2-7 provide the parts outside the CDR3, is EPEVTQTPSHQVTQMGQEVILRCVPISNHLYFYWYRQILGQKVEFLVSFYNNEISEKSEIFDDQFSVERPDGSNFTLKIRSTKLEDSAMYFCASRMDGAYEQYFGPGTRLTVT.

V usage is TRBV27 and J usage is TRBJ2-5; 11 nucleotides match TRBD2. V gave up 2 bases and J gave up 6 bases; unmatched junction bases: 5. The CDR3 spans 15 residues. Germline lookup yields CDR1 MNHEY and CDR2 SMNVEV (reference sequence). CDR3 protein: CASSLSSGRAKTQYF. The CDR3 DNA follows: TGTGCCAGCAGTTTAAGTAGCGGGAGGGCCAAGACCCAGTACTTC.

This clone came up a few times. The rearrangement links TRBV3-1 (or the pseudogene TRBV3-2) to TRBJ1-2; D may be TRBD1 (5 bases). CDR3 length: 14 residues. Germline V gene lookup returns CDR1 LGHDT and CDR2 YNNKEL (reference sequence). V shed 4 bases and J shed 3 bases, with 12 bases lying between them. Here the CDR3 reads CASSLFQGDYGYTF. CDR3 coding DNA: TGTGCCAGCAGCCTTTTCCAGGGCGACTATGGCTACACCTTC.

This clone is a singleton in its sample. The chain uses TRBV6-5 and TRBJ2-5, with TRBD1 matching 8 bases. This CDR3 has 14 residues. V trimming: 6 bases; J trimming: 5 bases; junction bases outside the gene matches: 8. Looked up from germline, CDR1 is MNHEY and CDR2 is SVGAGI. This chain's CDR3 is CASSIRRQGETQYF. In DNA form, the CDR3 reads TGTGCCAGCAGCATACGAAGACAGGGGGAGACCCAGTACTTC.

V and J are TRBV18 and TRBJ2-1; 7 nucleotides match TRBD1. With V trimmed by 1 base and J by 4 bases, 13 bases remained unmatched. From germline, CDR1 is KGHSH and CDR2 LQKENI. The length of the CDR3 is 18 residues. The CDR3 loop reads CASSPQRETTGQYNEQFF. CDR3 in DNA: TGTGCCAGCTCACCACAACGAGAGACTACGGGACAGTACAATGAGCAGTTCTTC.

The rearrangement links TRBV30 to TRBJ2-1, with TRBD1 as a possible D gene (6 bases). The germline CDR1 and CDR2 sequences are GTSNPN and SVGIG (reference sequence). Trimming removed 5 bases from V and 6 bases from J, with 20 bases in between. The CDR3 extends over 15 amino acids. The CDR3 region has the DNA TGTGCCTGGGCCAGGGGTCTAGGTGACCCCAATGAGCAGTTCTTC. Amino acid sequence: CAWARGLGDPNEQFF.

This rearrangement joins TRBV24-1 to TRBJ2-3, with D possibly TRBD2 on 5 matching bases. V lost 4 bases and J lost 10, with 17 bases in between. Germline assignment: CDR1 KGHDR and CDR2 SFDVKD. There are 14 residues in the CDR3. The CDR3 DNA is TGTGCCACCAGTGACCGAAACACCGGAGCGGCGCAGTATTTT. Its protein product is CATSDRNTGAAQYF.

The chain links TRBV19 to TRBJ2-3, with TRBD2 matching 13 bases. The CDR3 extends over 14 amino acids. The trim removed 6 bases at V and 9 bases at J, leaving 6 bases unmatched. CDR1 and CDR2 (germline): LNHDA, SQIVND (reference sequence). In DNA, the CDR3 is TGTGCCAGTAGCGGACTAGCGGGAGCCGAGACGCAGTATTTT. It yields the protein CASSGLAGAETQYF. Full variable domain (missing parts from reference TRBV19 and TRBJ2-3): DGGITQSPKYLFRKEGQNVTLSCEQNLNHDAMYWYRQDPGQGLRLIYYSQIVNDFQKGDIAEGYSVSREKKESFPLTVTSAQKNPTAFYLCASSGLAGAETQYFGPGTRLTVL.

The chain combines TRBV18 with TRBJ2-1; TRBD2 matches 7 bases. The CDR3 has 17 residues. With V trimmed by 0 bases and J by 0 bases, 5 bases remained unmatched. CDR1 and CDR2 from the germline V gene are KGHSH and LQKENI. CDR3 residues: CASSPPSSGSSYNEQFF. CDR3 nucleotide sequence: TGTGCCAGCTCACCACCGTCTAGCGGCAGCTCCTACAATGAGCAGTTCTTC.

For this clone: This sample includes further DNA sequences coding for the same CDR3. The V and J genes are TRBV2 and TRBJ2-2; 8 bases align to TRBD1. Unmatched junction bases numbered 5, after V lost 6 bases and J lost 5 bases. Germline values: CDR1 SNHLY, CDR2 FYNNEI. The CDR3 covers 14 residues. CDR3 protein: CASSDRGWTGELFF. In nucleotides, the CDR3 is TGTGCCAGCAGCGACAGGGGTTGGACCGGGGAGCTGTTTTTT.

The chain combines TRBV2 with TRBJ2-2, with a tentative D call TRBD2 (6 bases). The CDR3 totals 15 residues. V lost 4 bases, J lost 0 bases, and 9 bases lay in between. Per the germline V gene, CDR1 is SNHLY and CDR2 is FYNNEI. This CDR3 reads CASSATSTNTGELFF. The DNA of the CDR3 is TGTGCCAGCAGTGCGACTAGTACGAACACCGGGGAGCTGTTTTTT.